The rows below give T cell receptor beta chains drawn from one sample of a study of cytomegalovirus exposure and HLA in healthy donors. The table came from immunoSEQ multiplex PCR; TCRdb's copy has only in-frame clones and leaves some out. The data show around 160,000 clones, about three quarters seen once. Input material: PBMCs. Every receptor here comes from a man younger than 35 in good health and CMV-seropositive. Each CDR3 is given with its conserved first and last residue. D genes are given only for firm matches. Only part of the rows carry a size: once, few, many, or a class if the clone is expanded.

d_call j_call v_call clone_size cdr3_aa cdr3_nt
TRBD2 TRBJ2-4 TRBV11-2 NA CASSLTGGGDIQYF TGTGCCAGCAGCTTAACGGGAGGGGGAGACATTCAGTACTTC
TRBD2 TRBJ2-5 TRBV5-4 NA CASSLIGVGAGGLETQYF TGTGCCAGCAGCTTGATTGGTGTTGGTGCGGGGGGGCTGGAGACCCAGTACTTC
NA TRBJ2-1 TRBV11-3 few CASSSSGGYNEQFF TGTGCCAGCAGCTCCTCGGGTGGGTACAATGAGCAGTTCTTC
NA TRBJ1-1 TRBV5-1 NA CASSLGEGTEAFF TGCGCCAGCAGCTTGGGGGAGGGCACTGAAGCTTTCTTT
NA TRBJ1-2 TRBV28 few CASSPGSYGYTF TGTGCCAGCAGTCCCGGGAGCTATGGCTACACCTTC
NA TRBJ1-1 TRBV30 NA CASQGRNTEAFF TGTGCCAGTCAGGGTAGGAACACTGAAGCTTTCTTT
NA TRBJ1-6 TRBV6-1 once CASSDPYLSGPGESSPLHF TGTGCCAGCAGTGACCCGTATTTGTCTGGACCGGGAGAGTCCTCACCCCTCCACTTT
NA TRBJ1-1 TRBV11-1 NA CASSASSAGPNTEAFF TGTGCCAGCAGCGCCTCTAGTGCAGGGCCGAACACTGAAGCTTTCTTT
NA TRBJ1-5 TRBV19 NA CASSIPGQNQPQHF TGTGCCAGTAGTATTCCGGGACAAAATCAGCCCCAGCATTTT
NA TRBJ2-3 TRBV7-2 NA CASSRSTDTQYF TGTGCCAGCAGCCGGAGCACAGATACGCAGTATTTT
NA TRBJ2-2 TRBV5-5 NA CASSFSPGELFF TGTGCCAGCAGCTTTAGTCCCGGGGAGCTGTTTTTT
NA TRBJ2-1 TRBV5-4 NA CASSLSREQFF TGTGCCAGCAGCTTAAGCAGGGAGCAGTTCTTC
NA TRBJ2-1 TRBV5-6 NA CASSVSRSSYNEQFF TGTGCCAGCAGCGTGAGTCGGAGCTCCTACAATGAGCAGTTCTTC
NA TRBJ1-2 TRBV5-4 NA CASSPAPGDSNYGYTF TGTGCCAGCAGCCCCGCGCCCGGGGACTCTAACTATGGCTACACCTTC
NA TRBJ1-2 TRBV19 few CASSTVETVDGYTF TGTGCCAGTAGTACAGTAGAGACAGTTGATGGCTACACCTTC
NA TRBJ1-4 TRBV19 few CASLSLTGLTNEKLFF TGTGCCAGTCTTTCGCTTACAGGGCTAACTAATGAAAAACTGTTTTTT
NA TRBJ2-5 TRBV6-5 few CASSYSVRGETQYF TGTGCCAGCAGTTACTCGGTCAGGGGAGAGACCCAGTACTTC
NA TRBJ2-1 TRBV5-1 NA CASSLVQGVNEQFF TGCGCCAGCAGCTTGGTACAGGGCGTCAATGAGCAGTTCTTC
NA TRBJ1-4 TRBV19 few CASRREANEKLFF TGTGCCAGTAGAAGAGAAGCTAATGAAAAACTGTTTTTT
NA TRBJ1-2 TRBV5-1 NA CASSSDRDGYTF TGCGCCAGCAGCTCGGACAGAGATGGCTACACCTTC
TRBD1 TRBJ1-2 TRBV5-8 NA CASSLEPGTGGGGYTF TGTGCCAGCTCCCTGGAACCCGGGACAGGGGGTGGGGGCTACACCTTC
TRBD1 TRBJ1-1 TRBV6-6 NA CASSDRVGKGFF TGTGCCAGCAGTGACAGGGTCGGGAAGGGTTTCTTT
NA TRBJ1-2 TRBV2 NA CASRWPGRSYGYTF TGTGCCAGCAGATGGCCTGGGCGTTCCTATGGCTACACCTTC
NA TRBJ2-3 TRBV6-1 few CASTGDATQYF TGTGCCAGCACGGGGGACGCTACGCAGTATTTT
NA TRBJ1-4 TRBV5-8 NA CASEREDASKLFF TGTGCCAGTGAAAGGGAGGACGCCTCAAAACTGTTTTTT
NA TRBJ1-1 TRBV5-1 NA CASSSGYTQGWDTEAFF TGCGCCAGCAGCTCGGGTTATACGCAGGGTTGGGACACTGAAGCTTTCTTT
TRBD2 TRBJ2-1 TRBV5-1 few CASSPSSGAYNEQFF TGCGCCAGCAGCCCCTCTAGCGGGGCCTACAATGAGCAGTTCTTC
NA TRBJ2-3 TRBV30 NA CAWSVRRRTDTQYF TGTGCCTGGAGTGTTCGTAGGAGGACAGATACGCAGTATTTT
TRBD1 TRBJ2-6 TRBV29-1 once CSVVTGGAPPGGANVLTF TGCAGCGTTGTAACAGGGGGCGCCCCCCCTGGGGGGGCCAACGTCCTGACTTTC